Described below is a single TCR beta chain sequence and its context. Its antigen is not identified. This entry comes from a study of OX40 agonist ivuxolimab in advanced cancers. Study overall: Enrolled patients in dose escalation had cancers that were hepatocellular carcinoma, melanoma, renal cell or head and neck cancer. General study findings and limits: Partial responders at 0.1-3.0 mg/kg had among the lowest clonal expansion. Also present in some nonresponders was a low level of normalized T-cell clonal expansion.

Assay: immunoSEQ multiplex PCR; the TCRdb copy retains only in-frame clones and omits some. The sample consists of approximately 99,000 clones, 90% to 97% of them appearing once. CDR1 and CDR2 from the germline V gene are SNHLY and FYNNEI. Trimming removed 3 bases from V and 2 bases from J, with 11 bases in between. The CDR3 totals 15 residues. Material: CD4+ or CD8+ T cells sorted from blood, obtained in a trial of the OX40 agonist ivuxolimab. The chain has TRBV2 and TRBJ1-5, with D perhaps matching TRBD1 (6 bases). The receptor comes from an adult with an advanced solid tumor such as melanoma, head and neck, liver or kidney cancer. CDR3 DNA sequence: TGTGCCAGCAGTGAGGGGGGGCTGGGCAATCAGCCCCAGCATTTT. Amino acids: CASSEGGLGNQPQHF.